Each of the 4 T cell receptor beta chains below was sequenced from the same sample in a study of T cell responses to AZD1222 COVID-19 vaccine. The protocol was immunoSEQ multiplex PCR, while the TCRdb copy is restricted to in-frame clones and leaves out a portion. The data hold approximately 100,000 clones, with roughly nine tenths observed a single time. The sequencing used peripheral blood, collected on day 0 of AZD1222 vaccination. The origin of the receptors is an adult in good health.

In regard to this clone: At the DNA level, this CDR3 is encoded by other sequences in the same sample as well. The rearrangement links TRBV30 to TRBJ1-1; no definite D call. This CDR3 has 13 amino acids. V lost 0 bases and J lost 1, with 6 bases in between. The germline V gene encodes CDR1 GTSNPN and CDR2 SVGIG (reference sequence). The CDR3 loop reads CAWSVRGNTEAFF. The DNA for the CDR3 is TGTGCCTGGAGTGTACGGGGGAACACTGAAGCTTTCTTT.

The chain joins TRBV10-3 to TRBJ1-2; no clear D. The V end lost 7 bases, the J end lost 6 bases, and 12 bases lay between the germline ends. This CDR3 spans 12 amino acids. Germline lookup yields CDR1 ENHRY and CDR2 SYGVKD. The DNA for the CDR3 is TGTGCCATCACTTCAGATTTCGATGGCTACACCTTC. Translating it yields CAITSDFDGYTF.

The gene calls are TRBV12-5 and TRBJ1-1; the D gene is possibly TRBD1 (5 bases). CDR1 is LGHNT and CDR2 is FRNRAP in the germline V gene. The CDR3 has 13 residues. Trimming took off 7 bases at V and 3 bases at J, with 12 bases between the two ends. In nucleotides, the CDR3 is TGTGCTAGTGCCCCCAGGGTGGACACTGAAGCTTTCTTT. This sequence encodes CASAPRVDTEAFF.

The rearrangement joins TRBV19 to TRBJ2-2; no clear D. The germline V gene encodes CDR1 LNHDA and CDR2 SQIVND (reference sequence). V was clipped by 2 bases and J by 7 bases, with 8 bases between them. The CDR3 covers 13 residues. CDR3 DNA: TGTGCCAGTAGTATATCAATGGACGGGGAGCTGTTTTTT. This sequence encodes CASSISMDGELFF.